The entry below describes one T cell receptor beta chain. Clones were read by immunoSEQ multiplex PCR, and TCRdb kept only the in-frame ones, dropping some. This repertoire shows 400,000 to 450,000 clones, approximately 92% found once; its top ten account for approximately 1.6%. Treatment meaning: around 19 received Ad26.COV2.S at low or high dose, single or two shots; roughly five received placebo; per-sample allocation not given. The samples were gathered on day 63 after the first injection of vaccine or placebo. The record originates from a study of Ad26.COV2.S vaccination and SARS-CoV-2 variants. The overall study: Each vaccinee took Ad26.COV2.S intramuscularly, once or twice 56 days apart.

Germline V lookup: CDR1 SGHNT, CDR2 YYREEE (reference sequence). With 0 bases clipped from V and 4 bases from J, the junction kept 6 bases outside the gene matches. CDR3 length equals 15 residues. The rearrangement links TRBV5-4 to TRBJ1-1, with TRBD1 identical over 7 bases. Source: peripheral blood, taken in a trial of Ad26.COV2.S vaccine versus placebo. The TCR was taken from a person between 18 and 65 years old who received the Ad26.COV2.S COVID-19 vaccine or a placebo. CDR3 in amino acids: CASSLDRGSGTEAFF. In DNA form, the CDR3 reads TGTGCCAGCAGCTTGGACAGGGGTTCAGGCACTGAAGCTTTCTTT.